This TCR beta chain was sequenced during a study of cytomegalovirus exposure and HLA in healthy donors. V dropped 4 bases and J dropped 2 bases, with 14 bases sitting between them. The CDR3 loop spans 15 amino acids. The germline V gene encodes CDR1 SGHRS and CDR2 YFSETQ. TCRdb keeps only in-frame clones here, not all; method: immunoSEQ multiplex PCR. The sample records some 80,000 clones, roughly 95% being singletons. Findings and caveats of the study: Three CMV-associated chains were confirmed in vitro to be specific for CMV antigens.

To note about this clone: The target antigen is unknown.

This receptor was taken from a man aged 18 to 29 in good health and CMV-seropositive. The rearrangement uses TRBV5-1 and TRBJ2-3, with D maybe TRBD1 (6 bases). The sample taken for sequencing was PBMCs. CDR3 bases: TGCGCCAGCAGCCCCGGACAGATAGCCACAGATACGCAGTATTTT. Translation gives CASSPGQIATDTQYF.